Listed below are T cell receptor beta chains from one sample, sequenced in a study of radiation and T cells in renal cell carcinoma. Produced via immunoSEQ multiplex PCR; TCRdb's table is partial and in-frame only. This sample yields some 120,000 clones, of which more than 70% are seen a single time; more than 5% belongs to the top ten. The sample was blood, taken from a patient whose treatment included radiotherapy and nephrectomy. These receptor sequences come from a woman aged 70-85 years with renal cell carcinoma. Both conserved end residues are trimmed from each CDR3. Fields, in order: clone size, J gene, CDR3 length, V gene, CDR3 protein. Not every row has a clone size; where given, it reads once, few, many or a size class.

once | TRBJ2-2 | 13 | TRBV6-4 | ASSEDSGGAGELF
- | TRBJ1-4 | 12 | TRBV11-2 | ASSSRGSNEKLF
- | TRBJ2-7 | 12 | TRBV18 | ASSPDSYSYEQY
- | TRBJ2-1 | 13 | TRBV28 | ASSLDRGAYNEQF
few | TRBJ2-7 | 12 | TRBV6-5 | ASSTTGSSYEQY
- | TRBJ2-3 | 9 | TRBV14 | ASSQVGTQY
- | TRBJ1-2 | 11 | TRBV5-1 | ASRPQLGYGYT
- | TRBJ2-6 | 10 | TRBV2 | ASSERANVLT
- | TRBJ2-2 | 16 | TRBV7-9 | ASSVGQLPFSNDGELF
- | TRBJ2-1 | 12 | TRBV27 | ASSLQNTGDEQF
- | TRBJ2-4 | 14 | TRBV7-2 | ASSHRGDSTKNIQY
- | TRBJ2-7 | 12 | TRBV7-2 | ASSPTGLAYEQY
- | TRBJ2-7 | 13 | TRBV6-1 | ASREDTFSSYEQY
- | TRBJ2-7 | 14 | TRBV7-2 | ASSLSGLQTYYEQY
- | TRBJ1-6 | 16 | TRBV25-1 | ASSPTGGTVPGRSPLH
- | TRBJ2-7 | 13 | TRBV28 | ASSKFGGAYREQY
- | TRBJ1-5 | 15 | TRBV7-8 | ASSSDRGGGGNQPQH
few | TRBJ2-7 | 13 | TRBV28 | ASSLWAGWTYEQY
- | TRBJ1-3 | 14 | TRBV7-2 | ASSLEPPGSGNTIY
- | TRBJ2-2 | 11 | TRBV27 | ASSFSYTGELF
- | TRBJ2-1 | 13 | TRBV7-2 | ASSLAASYYNEQF
- | TRBJ2-5 | 13 | TRBV6-1 | ASSEARLYQETQY
- | TRBJ1-2 | 11 | TRBV14 | ASSRMSGYGYT
- | TRBJ1-2 | 11 | TRBV30 | AWYFSTRYGYT
- | TRBJ1-1 | 14 | TRBV30 | AWSVRWDRGSPEAF
- | TRBJ2-7 | 11 | TRBV7-9 | ASSFSSTYEQY
few | TRBJ2-2 | 13 | TRBV7-9 | ASSPWTGNTGELF
- | TRBJ2-5 | 13 | TRBV9 | ASSARPLPSETQY
- | TRBJ2-2 | 12 | TRBV11-3 | ASSSQENTGELF